This TCR beta chain was recovered during a study of PD-L1 blockade in urothelial cancer. Study information: Patients commenced intravenous atezolizumab, 1,200 mg every 3 weeks, around 2014. Blood was analyzed 3 weeks (second dose) and 6 weeks after treatment start.

The junction had 6 bases not matched to a gene; V was cut back by 3 bases and J by 2 bases. This CDR3 has 15 residues. The germline gives CDR1 SGHRS, CDR2 YFSETQ. Time point given: peripheral blood 6 weeks after treatment start. Every PCR was spiked with synthetic TCR analog templates. Here immunoSEQ multiplex PCR was the method, and the copy in TCRdb shows in-frame clones only, minus some. This table holds 40,000 to 50,000 clones, around 80% found once. The rearrangement links TRBV5-1 to TRBJ2-3, with TRBD1 matching over 7 bases. The source is a man aged 60 to 69 with urothelial cancer. This material consisted of PBMCs, taken around atezolizumab (anti-PD-L1) treatment. The CDR3: CASSSVQGYTDTQYF. CDR3 nucleotides: TGCGCCAGCAGCTCTGTACAGGGGTACACAGATACGCAGTATTTT.